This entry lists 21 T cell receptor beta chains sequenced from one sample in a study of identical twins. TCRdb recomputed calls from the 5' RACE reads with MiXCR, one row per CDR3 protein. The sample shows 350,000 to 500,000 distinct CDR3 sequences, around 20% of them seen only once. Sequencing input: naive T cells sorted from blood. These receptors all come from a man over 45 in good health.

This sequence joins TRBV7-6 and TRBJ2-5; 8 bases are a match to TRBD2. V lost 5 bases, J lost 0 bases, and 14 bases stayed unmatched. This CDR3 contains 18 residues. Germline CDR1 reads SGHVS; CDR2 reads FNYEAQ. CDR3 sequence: CASSLLAGGSGYQETQYF. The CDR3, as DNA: TGTGCCAGCAGCCTCCTGGCGGGAGGATCGGGGTACCAAGAGACCCAGTACTTC.

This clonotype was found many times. The CDR3 nucleotides are TGTGCCAGCAGTTTCGCTAGCGGGGGGGCCTACGAGCAGTACTTC. It is translated as CASSFASGGAYEQYF. The chain combines TRBV12-3 or TRBV12-4 with TRBJ2-7, with 12 nucleotides matching TRBD2. The CDR3 covers 15 residues. V shed 3 bases, J shed 2 bases, and the junction held 2 bases outside the gene matches.

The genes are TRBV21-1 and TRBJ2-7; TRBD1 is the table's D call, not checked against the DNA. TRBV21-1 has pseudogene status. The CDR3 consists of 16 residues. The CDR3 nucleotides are TGTGCCAGCAGCTCACCCTGGGCGGAAATCCTGTACGAGCAGTACTTC. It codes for CASSSPWAEILYEQYF.

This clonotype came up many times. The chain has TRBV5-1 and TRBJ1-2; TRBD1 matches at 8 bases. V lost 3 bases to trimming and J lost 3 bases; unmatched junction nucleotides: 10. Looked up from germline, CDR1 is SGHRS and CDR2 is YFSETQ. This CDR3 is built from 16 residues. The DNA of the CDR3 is TGCGCCAGCAGCTCGACAGGGGCTCCAGAATACTATGGCTACACCTTC. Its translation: CASSSTGAPEYYGYTF.

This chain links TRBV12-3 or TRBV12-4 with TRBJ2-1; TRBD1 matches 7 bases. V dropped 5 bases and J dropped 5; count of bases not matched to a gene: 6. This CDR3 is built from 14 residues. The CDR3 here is CASSHQGVDNEQFF. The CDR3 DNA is TGTGCCAGCAGTCATCAGGGGGTCGACAATGAGCAGTTCTTC.

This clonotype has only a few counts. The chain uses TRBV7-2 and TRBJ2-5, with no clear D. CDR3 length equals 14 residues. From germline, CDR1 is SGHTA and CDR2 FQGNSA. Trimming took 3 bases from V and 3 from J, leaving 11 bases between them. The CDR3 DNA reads TGTGCCAGCAGCTTCCCTTTTATTAAAGAGACCCAGTACTTC. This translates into CASSFPFIKETQYF.

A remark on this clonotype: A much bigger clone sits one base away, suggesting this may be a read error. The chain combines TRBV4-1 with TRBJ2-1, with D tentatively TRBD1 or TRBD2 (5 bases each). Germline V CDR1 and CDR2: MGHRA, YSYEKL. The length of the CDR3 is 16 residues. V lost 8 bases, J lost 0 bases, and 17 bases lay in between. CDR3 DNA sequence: TGCGCCAGCCGCCGCTCCGGGACCAACTCCTACAATGAGCAGTTCTTC. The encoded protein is CASRRSGTNSYNEQFF.

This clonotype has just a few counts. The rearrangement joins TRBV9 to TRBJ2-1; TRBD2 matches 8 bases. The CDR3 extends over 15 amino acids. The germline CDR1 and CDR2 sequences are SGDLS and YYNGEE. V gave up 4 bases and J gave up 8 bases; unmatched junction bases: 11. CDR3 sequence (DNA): TGTGCCAGCAGCACTTACAGCGGGAGCGGGGATGAGCAGTTCTTC. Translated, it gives CASSTYSGSGDEQFF.

CDR3 residues: CSARDVTGYSNQPQHF. The DNA of the CDR3 is TGCAGTGCTAGAGATGTGACGGGGTATAGCAATCAGCCCCAGCATTTT. The chain has TRBV20-1 and TRBJ1-5; D remains ambiguous. V was trimmed by 0 bases and J by 0 bases, leaving 12 bases between them. Germline CDR1 is DFQATT and CDR2 is SNEGSKA (reference sequence). This CDR3 has 16 residues.

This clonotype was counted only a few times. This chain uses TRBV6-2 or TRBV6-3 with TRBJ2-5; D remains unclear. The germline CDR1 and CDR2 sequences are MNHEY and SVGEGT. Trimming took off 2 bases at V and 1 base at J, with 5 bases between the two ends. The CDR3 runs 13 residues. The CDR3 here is CASSYPGQETQYF. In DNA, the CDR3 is TGTGCCAGCAGTTACCCCGGCCAAGAGACCCAGTACTTC.

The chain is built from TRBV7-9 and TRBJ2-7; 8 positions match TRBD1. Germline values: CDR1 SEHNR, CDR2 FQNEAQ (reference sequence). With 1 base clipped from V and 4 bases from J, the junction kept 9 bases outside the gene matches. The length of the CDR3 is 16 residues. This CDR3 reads CASSLGTGGSIYEQYF. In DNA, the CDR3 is TGTGCCAGCAGCTTAGGTACAGGGGGAAGTATATACGAGCAGTACTTC. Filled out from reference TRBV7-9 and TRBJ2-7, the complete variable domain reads DTGVSQNPRHKITKRGQNVTFRCDPISEHNRLYWYRQTLGQGPEFLTYFQNEAQLEKSRLLSDRFSAERPKGSFSTLEIQRTEQGDSAMYLCASSLGTGGSIYEQYFGPGTRLTVT.

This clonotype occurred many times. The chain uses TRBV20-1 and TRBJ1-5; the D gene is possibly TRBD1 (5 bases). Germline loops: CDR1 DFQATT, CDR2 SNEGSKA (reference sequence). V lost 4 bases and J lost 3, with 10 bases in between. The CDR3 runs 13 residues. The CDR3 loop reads CSATTGLNQPQHF. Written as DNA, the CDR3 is TGCAGTGCTACAACAGGACTCAATCAGCCCCAGCATTTT.

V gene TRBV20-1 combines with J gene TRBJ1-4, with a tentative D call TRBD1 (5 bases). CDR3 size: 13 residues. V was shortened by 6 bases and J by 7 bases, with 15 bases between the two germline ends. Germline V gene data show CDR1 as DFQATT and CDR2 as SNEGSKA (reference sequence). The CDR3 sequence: CSATGTGIEKLFF. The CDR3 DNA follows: TGCAGTGCAACCGGGACGGGAATTGAAAAACTGTTTTTT.

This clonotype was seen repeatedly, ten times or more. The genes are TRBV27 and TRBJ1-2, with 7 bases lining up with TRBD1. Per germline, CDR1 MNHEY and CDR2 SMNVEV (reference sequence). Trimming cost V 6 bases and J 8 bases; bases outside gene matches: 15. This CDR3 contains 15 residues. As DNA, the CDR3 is TGTGCCAGCAGCCTCGACCCCGCAGGGGGTGGCGGCTACACCTTC. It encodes CASSLDPAGGGGYTF.

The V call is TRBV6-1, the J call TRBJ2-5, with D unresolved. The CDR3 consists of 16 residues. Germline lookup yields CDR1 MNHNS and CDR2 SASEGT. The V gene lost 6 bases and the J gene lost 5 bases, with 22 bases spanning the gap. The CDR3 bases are TGTGCCAGCAGGCTTGCCGGACGGGCTCTTTGGGAGACCCAGTACTTC. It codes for CASRLAGRALWETQYF.

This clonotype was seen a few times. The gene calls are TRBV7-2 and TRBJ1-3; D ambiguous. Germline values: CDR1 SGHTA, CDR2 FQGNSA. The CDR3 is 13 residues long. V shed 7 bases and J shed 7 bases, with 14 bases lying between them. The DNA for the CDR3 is TGTGCCAGCACCGAAGACACCCGGAACACCATATATTTT. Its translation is CASTEDTRNTIYF.

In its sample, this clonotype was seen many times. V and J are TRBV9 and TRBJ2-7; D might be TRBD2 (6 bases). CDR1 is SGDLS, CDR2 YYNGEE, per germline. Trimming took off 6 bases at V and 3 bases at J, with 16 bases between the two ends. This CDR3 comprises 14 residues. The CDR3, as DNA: TGTGCCAGCACACCGGGTCCGGGGGACTACGAGCAGTACTTC. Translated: CASTPGPGDYEQYF.

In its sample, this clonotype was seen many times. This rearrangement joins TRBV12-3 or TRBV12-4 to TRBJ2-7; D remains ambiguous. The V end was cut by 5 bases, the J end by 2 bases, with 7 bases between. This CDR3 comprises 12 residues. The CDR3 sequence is CASSPGPYEQYF. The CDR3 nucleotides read TGTGCCAGCAGTCCAGGACCCTACGAGCAGTACTTC.

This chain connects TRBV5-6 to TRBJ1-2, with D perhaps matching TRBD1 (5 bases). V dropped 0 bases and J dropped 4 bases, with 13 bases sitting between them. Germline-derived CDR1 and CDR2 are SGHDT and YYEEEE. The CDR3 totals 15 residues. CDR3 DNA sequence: TGTGCCAGCAGCTTGGCCACCAGGGAGGGCTATGGCTACACCTTC. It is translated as CASSLATREGYGYTF. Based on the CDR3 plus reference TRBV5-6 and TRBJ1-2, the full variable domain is DAGVTQSPTHLIKTRGQQVTLRCSPKSGHDTVSWYQQALGQGPQFIFQYYEEEERQRGNFPDRFSGHQFPNYSSELNVNALLLGDSALYLCASSLATREGYGYTFGSGTRLTVV.

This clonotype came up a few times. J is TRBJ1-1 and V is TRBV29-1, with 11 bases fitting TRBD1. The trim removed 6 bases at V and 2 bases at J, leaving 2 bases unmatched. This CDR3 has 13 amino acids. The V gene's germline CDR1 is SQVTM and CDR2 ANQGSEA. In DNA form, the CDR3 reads TGCAGCGTCGGACAGGGGGCAAACACTGAAGCTTTCTTT. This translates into CSVGQGANTEAFF.

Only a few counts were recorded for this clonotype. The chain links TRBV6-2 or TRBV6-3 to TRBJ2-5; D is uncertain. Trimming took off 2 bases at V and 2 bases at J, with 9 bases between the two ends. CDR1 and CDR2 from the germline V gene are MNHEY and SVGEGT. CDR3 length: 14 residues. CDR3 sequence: CASSYGQRQETQYF. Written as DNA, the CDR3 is TGTGCCAGCAGTTACGGGCAGCGACAAGAGACCCAGTACTTC.